The entry that follows covers one TCR beta chain sequence. One entry per CDR3 protein results from TCRdb running MiXCR on the 5' RACE reads. The profile shows about 18,000 distinct CDR3 sequences, 25% to 30% of them singletons. The data stem from a study of neurological immune-mediated disorders. The CDR3 extends over 14 amino acids. The germline V and J ends were trimmed by 4 bases and 0 bases, with 12 bases remaining between them. Germline V gene sequence: CDR1 DFQATT, CDR2 SNEGSKA (reference sequence). This TCR was sampled from a man between 45 and 60 years old with HTLV-1-associated myelopathy (HAM/TSP). The material sequenced was PBMCs. The V and J genes are TRBV20-1 and TRBJ2-5; a possible D gene is TRBD1 (5 bases). Here the CDR3 reads CSATPTVNQETQYF. As DNA, the CDR3 is TGCAGTGCTACACCGACAGTGAACCAAGAGACCCAGTACTTC.